A single TCR beta chain is shown here with its context. Its cognate antigen is unknown. This entry belongs to a study of shared clonotypes between healthy human individuals. Study results and limitations: When compared with the clonotypes that were shared by all four sorted-subset donors, the non-shared clonotypes turned out to have lower generation probabilities. A generally larger estimated richness was seen in naive subsets than in memory subsets.

The CDR3 loop spans 14 amino acids. Trimming pared 4 bases from V and 0 bases from J, leaving 11 bases between. Looked up from germline, CDR1 is SGHNT and CDR2 is YYREEE (reference sequence). The authors distributed each subset's genomic DNA evenly over several immunoSEQ plates. Profiled with immunoSEQ multiplex PCR; TCRdb holds only in-frame clones, not every one. Among roughly 1,100,000 clones, approximately 76% were seen once, and the ten largest hold about 1.5%. Participating donors were healthy, HIV-negative adults free of recent acute infections or vaccinations. The TCR comes from a man aged 18 to 30 in good health. Sequencing was carried out using memory CD4+ T cells sorted from blood. As to subset: CD45RA-negative fraction. The chain employs TRBV5-4 and TRBJ2-7, with TRBD2 as a possible D gene (5 bases). Written as DNA, the CDR3 is TGTGCCAGCAGCGTGGACTGGGTCTCCTACGAGCAGTACTTC. It is translated as CASSVDWVSYEQYF.